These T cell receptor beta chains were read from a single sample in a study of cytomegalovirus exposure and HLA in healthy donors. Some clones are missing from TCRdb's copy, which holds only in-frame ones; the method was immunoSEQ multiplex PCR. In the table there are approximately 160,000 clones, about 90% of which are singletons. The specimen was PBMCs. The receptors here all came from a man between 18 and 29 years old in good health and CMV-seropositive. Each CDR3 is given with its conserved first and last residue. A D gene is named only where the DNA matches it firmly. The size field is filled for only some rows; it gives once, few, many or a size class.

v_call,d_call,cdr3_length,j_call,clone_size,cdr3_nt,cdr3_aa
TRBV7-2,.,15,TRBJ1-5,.,TGTGCCAGCAGCCAGGCCGGGGAACGAGGCCGGCCCCAGCATTTT,CASSQAGERGRPQHF
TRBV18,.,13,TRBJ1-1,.,TGTGCCAGCTCACAAGGACAGAACACTGAAGCTTTCTTT,CASSQGQNTEAFF
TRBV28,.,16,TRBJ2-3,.,TGTGCCAGCAGTCCCCTCGGACTGACTAGCACAGATACGCAGTATTTT,CASSPLGLTSTDTQYF
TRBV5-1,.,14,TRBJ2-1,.,TGCGCCAGCAGCCCGCAAATGAAGCGGAATGAGCAGTTCTTC,CASSPQMKRNEQFF
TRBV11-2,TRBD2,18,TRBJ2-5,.,TGTGCCAGCAGCTTAGAGGGGTCAGGGAGGGCGACAGAAGAGACCCAGTACTTC,CASSLEGSGRATEETQYF
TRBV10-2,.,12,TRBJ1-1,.,TGCGCCAGCAGTGAGGCGAATACTGAAGCTTTCTTT,CASSEANTEAFF
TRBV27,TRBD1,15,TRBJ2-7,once,TGTGCCAGCAGCAACCGGGACAGGGTGCCCTACGAGCAGTACTTC,CASSNRDRVPYEQYF
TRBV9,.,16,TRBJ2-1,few,TGTGCCAGCAGCGTAGGTGGAGTAGAGACAGGCAATGAGCAGTTCTTC,CASSVGGVETGNEQFF
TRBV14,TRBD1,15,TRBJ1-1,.,TGTGCCAGCAGCCCTTTACAGGGGGCTAACACTGAAGCTTTCTTT,CASSPLQGANTEAFF
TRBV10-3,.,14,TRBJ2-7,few,TGTGCCATCAGTGGACAGTCTAAAGTCTACGAGCAGTACTTC,CAISGQSKVYEQYF
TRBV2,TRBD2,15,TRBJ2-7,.,TGTGCCAGCAGTGAGTTTAGCGGGAGCTCCTACGAGCAGTACTTC,CASSEFSGSSYEQYF
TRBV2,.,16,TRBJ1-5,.,TGTGCCAGCACCATCGGACAGCCGAATAGCAATCAGCCCCAGCATTTT,CASTIGQPNSNQPQHF
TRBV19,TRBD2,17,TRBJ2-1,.,TGTGCCAGTAGTATCTCGGGACTAGCGGGAGGATACAATGAGCAGTTCTTC,CASSISGLAGGYNEQFF
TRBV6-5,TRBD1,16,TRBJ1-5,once,TGTGCCAGCAGTTCAGTTCCGGGACAGGGCAATCAGCCCCAGCATTTT,CASSSVPGQGNQPQHF
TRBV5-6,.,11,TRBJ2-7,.,TGTGCCAGCAGCGCCTACTACGAGCAGTACTTC,CASSAYYEQYF
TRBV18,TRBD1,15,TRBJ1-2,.,TGTGCCAGCTCACCCAGCAGACAGGGGGCTGATGGCTACACCTTC,CASSPSRQGADGYTF
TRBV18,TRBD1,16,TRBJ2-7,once,TGTGCCAGCTCACTGTCGTGGGGACAGGGGGTAAGCGAGCAGTACTTC,CASSLSWGQGVSEQYF
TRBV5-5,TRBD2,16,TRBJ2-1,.,TGTGCCAGCAGCTTGGGGTTTGGGACTAGCATCAATGAGCAGTTCTTC,CASSLGFGTSINEQFF
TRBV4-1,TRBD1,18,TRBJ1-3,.,TGCGCCAGCAGCCAGGCTACCACGGGACAGGGATCTGGAAACACCATATATTTT,CASSQATTGQGSGNTIYF
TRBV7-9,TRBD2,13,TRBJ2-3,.,TGTGCCAGCAGCTTAGAGACCCCCTGGACTAGCGCATTT,CASSLETPWTSAF
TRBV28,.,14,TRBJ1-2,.,TGTGCCAGCAGTCCCCCGGGACTCCCACAGGGCTACACCTTC,CASSPPGLPQGYTF
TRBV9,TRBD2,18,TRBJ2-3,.,TGTGCCAGCAGCGTAGGGGTGACGGGAGGTGTAGGCACAGATACGCAGTATTTT,CASSVGVTGGVGTDTQYF
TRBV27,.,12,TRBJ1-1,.,TGTGCCAGCAGTGCGGTTGGAACTGAAGCTTTCTTT,CASSAVGTEAFF
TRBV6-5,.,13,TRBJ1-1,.,TGTGCCAGCAGCATCACAGGGATCACTGAAGCTTTCTTT,CASSITGITEAFF
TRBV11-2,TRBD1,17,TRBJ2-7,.,TGTGCCAGCAGCTTAGAAATAGGGGGACAGGGGATCTACGAGCAGTACTTC,CASSLEIGGQGIYEQYF
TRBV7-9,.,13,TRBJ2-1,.,TGTGCCAGCAGCTTAGAGGATGCAGGGGAGCAGTTCTTC,CASSLEDAGEQFF
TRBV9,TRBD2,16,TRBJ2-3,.,TGTGCCAGCAGTACTAGCGGGAGTGTGGGCACAGATACGCAGTATTTT,CASSTSGSVGTDTQYF